What follows describes a single TCR beta chain. Its antigen remains unknown. This sample was taken from a study of T cell responses to AZD1222 COVID-19 vaccine. The table came from immunoSEQ multiplex PCR; TCRdb's copy has only in-frame clones and leaves some out. The data contain 100,000 to 150,000 clones, more than 85% of them seen just once; the ten biggest clones take up approximately 2%. Per germline, CDR1 ENHRY and CDR2 SYGVKD. This CDR3 has 15 residues. V was cut by 4 bases and J by 5 bases, with 17 bases left in between. General study findings and limits: Receipt of two AZD1222 doses was followed by a rise in Spike-specific TCR breadth and depth. Clonal diversity was possibly underestimated, and the donors were mostly white British, with more females. In the spike-specific TCR repertoire, nearly half reportedly target unmutated variant regions.

The clonotype was recovered from an adult who received the AZD1222 COVID-19 vaccine. This chain connects TRBV10-3 to TRBJ1-1; D is uncertain. Sequencing used peripheral blood, obtained 28 days after the second AZD1222 dose. Here the CDR3 reads CAISGYEGFNTEAFF. The CDR3 bases are TGTGCCATCAGTGGTTACGAGGGTTTCAATACTGAAGCTTTCTTT.